This T cell receptor beta chain was sequenced in a study of blood T cell repertoires in COVID-19. Germline V CDR1 and CDR2: MNHNY, SVGAGI (reference sequence). The CDR3 is 13 amino acids. The V end lost 10 bases, the J end lost 0 bases, and 12 bases lay between the germline ends. As originally analysed: Nucleated cell number was recorded as an estimate derived from reference gene primer amplification. Clones were sequenced by immunoSEQ multiplex PCR, and TCRdb holds only the in-frame ones, with some missing. V and J calls and clone size follow that table, whereas D and trimming were derived from the DNA. The sample contains around 250,000 clones, around 90% of which appear only once.

The TCR originated in a woman aged 40 to 50 who had recovered from COVID-19. The sequenced material came from peripheral blood. V usage is TRBV6-6 and J usage is TRBJ1-1; D is possibly TRBD1 (5 bases). The CDR3 bases are TGTGCCATCACGGGACTCCTGAACACTGAAGCTTTCTTT. It specifies CAITGLLNTEAFF.